These 26 T cell receptor beta chains share one sample of origin, sequenced in a study of metastatic and nonmetastatic thyroid tumors. Treatment of any kind had been given to no patient before thyroid surgery. With MiXCR, TCRdb reprocessed the PCR reads. The sample consists of 45,000 to 60,000 clones, over 15% of them appearing once. The sequenced sample consisted of blood. The receptors stem from a female donor with papillary thyroid cancer or a benign thyroid nodule (not recorded which). Some clones in this sample may be carry-over from other donors' samples.

This clone was found a few times. This may be a read error, as it is one base from a much larger clone. V gene TRBV29-1 combines with J gene TRBJ2-1; D not resolved. Germline lookup yields CDR1 SQVTM and CDR2 ANQGSEA. There are 13 residues in the CDR3. The V end lost 4 bases, the J end lost 0 bases, and 7 bases lay between the germline ends. The CDR3 loop reads CSVGKSSYNEQFF. DNA for the CDR3: TGCAGCGTTGGGAAGAGCTCCTACAATGAGCAGTTCTTC.

Many counts were recorded for this clone. This chain joins TRBV20-1 and TRBJ1-3, with 8 bases aligning to TRBD1. The CDR3 contains 14 residues. Germline CDR1 is DFQATT and CDR2 is SNEGSKA (reference sequence). The V segment lost 7 bases and the J segment 2 bases; nucleotides outside the gene matches: 7. The DNA for the CDR3 is TGCAGTGGACGTCAGGGGGCGGCTGGAAACACCATATATTTT. This encodes CSGRQGAAGNTIYF.

This clone was picked up a small number of times. The rearrangement joins TRBV6-2 or TRBV6-3 to TRBJ1-2; D is uncertain. V shed 5 bases and J shed 2 bases, with 9 bases lying between them. Germline CDR1 and CDR2: MNHEY and SVGEGT. The CDR3 loop spans 13 amino acids. The CDR3 reads CASSPGGNYGYTF. CDR3 in DNA: TGTGCCAGCAGTCCGGGTGGGAACTATGGCTACACCTTC.

This clone was seen more than once but under ten times. A much larger clone lies one base from this, so it may be a read error. This specimen includes other DNA sequences encoding the same CDR3. The CDR3 reads CAISESSGQETQYF. Here the CDR3 DNA reads TGTGCAATCAGTGAGTCGAGTGGCCAAGAGACCCAGTACTTC. V gene TRBV10-3 combines with J gene TRBJ2-5; D gene ambiguous. CDR1 ENHRY and CDR2 SYGVKD come from the germline V gene. The length of the CDR3 is 14 residues.

Of note for this clone: One junction end does not reproduce the germline sequence, and a read error may be involved. The chain has TRBV10-1 and TRBJ2-7; 12 bases match TRBD2. Germline V CDR1 and CDR2: WNHNN, SYGVQD (reference sequence). There are 17 residues in the CDR3. The CDR3 here is CASSEVTSGSSLYEHYF. CDR3 bases: TGCGCCAGCAGTGAGGTGACTAGCGGGAGTTCCCTCTACGAGCATTACTTC.

The table lists this clone with many counts. The CDR3 loop is CASSRASGSSGANVLTF. The CDR3 coding sequence is TGTGCCAGCAGTCGGGCTAGCGGGAGCTCTGGGGCCAACGTCCTGACTTTC. This chain joins TRBV2 and TRBJ2-6; TRBD2 matches at 10 bases. Germline assignment: CDR1 SNHLY and CDR2 FYNNEI. V was pared by 5 bases and J by 0 bases, with 4 bases of the junction left unmatched. CDR3 length: 17 amino acids.

The chain recombines TRBV10-3 with TRBJ2-7, with a weak D call TRBD2 (5 bases). In germline, CDR1 is ENHRY, CDR2 SYGVKD. V lost 3 bases to trimming and J lost 6 bases, with 24 bases between them. CDR3 size: 17 residues. The CDR3 here is CAISDSGKAVGYGEQYF. CDR3 DNA sequence: TGTGCCATCAGTGATTCGGGGAAAGCGGTAGGGTACGGCGAGCAGTACTTC.

This clone was counted ten times or more. The V and J genes are TRBV6-2 or TRBV6-3 and TRBJ2-7; D is undetermined. This CDR3 contains 11 residues. V was shortened by 10 bases and J by 1 base, with 8 bases between the two germline ends. Germline values: CDR1 MNHEY, CDR2 SVGEGT. CDR3 protein: CATGASYEQYF. The CDR3, as DNA: TGTGCCACGGGCGCATCCTACGAGCAGTACTTC.

A note on this clone: A much larger clone lies a single base off, so this may be a read error. The rearrangement links TRBV29-1 to TRBJ2-3, with D unclear. Germline assignment: CDR1 SQVTM and CDR2 ANQGSEA. The CDR3 runs 13 residues. V was cut by 3 bases and J by 0 bases, with 7 bases left in between. The DNA of the CDR3 is TGCAGCGTTGAGGCAGACAGCACAGATACGCAGTATTTT. Amino acids: CSVEADSTDTQYF.

This clone showed up many times. The chain employs TRBV19 and TRBJ1-3, with D possibly TRBD1 on 5 matching bases. The CDR3 is made up of 16 amino acids. Germline loops: CDR1 LNHDA, CDR2 SQIVND (reference sequence). Trimming pared 6 bases from V and 1 base from J, leaving 16 bases between. The chain's CDR3 is CASSKPGGLSGNTIYF. Written as DNA, the CDR3 is TGTGCCAGTAGCAAACCTGGGGGGTTATCTGGAAACACCATATATTTT.

This clone was detected only a few times. The V call is TRBV12-3 or TRBV12-4, the J call TRBJ1-2; TRBD1 is a possible D gene (5 bases). V shed 7 bases and J shed 4 bases, with 19 bases lying between them. The CDR3 totals 15 residues. The CDR3 DNA sequence: TGTGCCAGCACCTCAGGCAGGGTCTGGGGCTATGGCTACACCTTC. Amino acids: CASTSGRVWGYGYTF.

A remark on this clone: A much larger clone lies a single base off, so this may be a read error. The rearrangement uses TRBV20-1 and TRBJ2-5; TRBD1 matches 9 bases. Germline CDR1 reads DFQATT; CDR2 reads SNEGSKA (reference sequence). CDR3 length equals 14 residues. CDR3 in DNA: TGCAGTGCACAACTGGGACAGGGAGGAGAGACCGAGTACTTC. Translated, it gives CSAQLGQGGETEYF.

Concerning this clone itself: A much larger clone sits a single nucleotide away, making a read error possible. The chain employs TRBV7-2 and TRBJ2-3; D perhaps matches TRBD2 (6 bases). The CDR3 length is 16 residues. The germline CDR1 and CDR2 sequences are SGHTA and FQGNSA. CDR3 nucleotides: TGTGCCAGCAGCATAGCACCGGGGGAGCTGTTATATACGCAGTATTTT. As protein: CASSIAPGELLYTQYF.

Details on this clone: The junction and the germline gene differ at one end; a read error may be behind it. In DNA, the CDR3 is TGCAGTGCCCAAAGGACAGGGGTCACCGGGGAGCTTTTTTTT. Amino acid sequence: CSAQRTGVTGELFF. The chain uses TRBV20-1 and TRBJ2-2; 9 positions match TRBD1. Looked up from germline, CDR1 is DFQATT and CDR2 is SNEGSKA (reference sequence). The CDR3 runs 14 residues.

This clone has a handful of counts. A read error is possible here, since a much larger clone lies one base away. This chain uses TRBV29-1 with TRBJ2-5; D may be TRBD2 (5 bases). With 6 bases removed from V and 5 bases from J, the gap between germline ends came to 19 bases. CDR1 is SQVTM, CDR2 ANQGSEA, per germline. This CDR3 spans 14 amino acids. The CDR3 sequence: CSVLVGVRGETQYF. As DNA, the CDR3 is TGCAGCGTCCTGGTCGGGGTTCGAGGGGAGACCCAGTACTTC.

The genes are TRBV28 and TRBJ2-7, with D possibly being TRBD1 (5 bases). The germline gives CDR1 MDHEN, CDR2 SYDVKM. The CDR3 is 14 amino acids. Trimming removed 3 bases from V and 4 bases from J, with 13 bases in between. CDR3 sequence (DNA): TGTGCCAGCAGTTTGCCCCTGACAGTTTACGAGCAGTACTTC. It translates to CASSLPLTVYEQYF.

The genes are TRBV14 and TRBJ1-2; 10 bases are shared with TRBD1. Germline V CDR1 and CDR2: SGHDN, FVKESK. V lost 10 bases and J lost 5; bases outside the gene matches: 7. This CDR3 has 13 amino acids. CDR3 nucleotide sequence: TGTGCCACCGAGACAGGGGGCGAGTATGGCTACACCTTC. Protein product: CATETGGEYGYTF.

As concerns this clone: A read error is possible here, since a much larger clone lies one base away. The chain uses TRBV29-1 and TRBJ1-2, with no clear D. Germline-derived CDR1 and CDR2 are SQVTM and ANQGSEA. V was clipped by 3 bases and J by 0 bases, with 11 bases between them. The CDR3 runs 14 residues. The CDR3 reads CSVECAKANYGYTF. The CDR3 DNA reads TGCAGCGTTGAGTGTGCCAAAGCTAACTATGGCTACACCTTC. Together with reference TRBV29-1 and TRBJ1-2, the CDR3 gives the full variable domain: SAVISQKPSRDICQRGTSLTIQCQVDSQVTMMFWYRQQPGQSLTLIATANQGSEATYESGFVIDKFPISRPNLTFSTLTVSNMSPEDSSIYLCSVECAKANYGYTFGSGTRLTVV.

This clone showed up many times. This chain joins TRBV20-1 and TRBJ2-5, with D unclear. Trimming cost V 3 bases and J 5 bases, with 10 bases left between them. This CDR3 has 12 residues. Germline V gene sequence: CDR1 DFQATT, CDR2 SNEGSKA (reference sequence). Written as DNA, the CDR3 is TGCAGTGCTAGGAAACCGAGGGAGACCCAGTACTTC. Translation gives CSARKPRETQYF.

Many counts were recorded for this clone. The V and J genes are TRBV29-1 and TRBJ1-5, with 7 bases that match TRBD1. Germline-derived CDR1 and CDR2 are SQVTM and ANQGSEA. This CDR3 comprises 13 residues. V lost 6 bases, J lost 7 bases, and 9 bases stayed unmatched. The CDR3 nucleotides read TGCAGCGTGGTTACAGGGGTTGGGCAGCCCCAGCATTTT. Translation gives CSVVTGVGQPQHF.

There are many counts of this clone. The V gene is TRBV13, the J gene TRBJ1-6; D not resolved. With 5 bases removed from V and 4 bases from J, the gap between germline ends came to 12 bases. The CDR3 is made up of 15 amino acids. Germline lookup yields CDR1 PRHDT and CDR2 FYEKMQ (reference sequence). This chain's CDR3 is CASSRGRNYNSPLHF. CDR3 nucleotide sequence: TGTGCCAGCAGCAGAGGACGGAATTATAATTCACCCCTCCACTTT.

This clone was seen repeatedly, ten times or more. Here the CDR3 omits its conserved ending phenylalanine or tryptophan, so a read error is the likely source. This same CDR3 is encoded by further DNA sequences in the sample. V and J are TRBV20-1 and TRBJ1-5, with unresolved D. CDR3 length: 14 amino acids. V lost 4 bases and J lost 3, with 13 bases in between. Germline CDR1 reads DFQATT; CDR2 reads SNEGSKA (reference sequence). The chain's CDR3 is CSAKAGEFNQPQHC. Here the CDR3 DNA reads TGCAGTGCTAAGGCCGGGGAGTTCAATCAGCCCCAGCATTGT.

This chain uses TRBV5-1 with TRBJ2-7; 7 nucleotides match TRBD2. The CDR3 is made up of 15 amino acids. J was trimmed by 5 bases and V by 4 bases; bases with no gene match: 12. The germline gives CDR1 SGHRS, CDR2 YFSETQ. The CDR3 DNA is TGCGCCAGCAGCCCAAGGGGACTATCCGGCCACGAGCAGTACGTC. Translation: CASSPRGLSGHEQYV.

Only one count was recorded for this clone. Here the CDR3 reads CASSLGLLASYF. The CDR3 nucleotides read TGTGCCAGCAGCTTAGGCCTCCTAGCTAGTTATTTT. The chain has TRBV13 and TRBJ2-3, with TRBD2 as a possible D gene (5 bases). Trimming took 0 bases from V and 15 from J, leaving 13 bases between them. Looked up from germline, CDR1 is PRHDT and CDR2 is FYEKMQ (reference sequence). The CDR3 spans 12 residues.

This clone was detected a few times. At one of its ends the junction is not consistent with the germline gene, which may arise from a read error. This chain links TRBV6-1 with TRBJ2-3; no reliable D call. CDR1 is MNHNS, CDR2 SASEGT, per germline. This CDR3 has 12 amino acids. The CDR3 loop reads CASSLPMDTQYF. The CDR3, as DNA: TGTGCCAGCAGTCTTCCGATGGATACTCAGTATTTT.

There are many counts of this clone. J is TRBJ2-5 and V is TRBV28, with 8 positions matching TRBD2. This CDR3 region has 17 residues. Germline CDR1 reads MDHEN; CDR2 reads SYDVKM. J was trimmed by 0 bases and V by 5 bases; bases with no gene match: 11. Written as DNA, the CDR3 is TGTGCCAGCAGTAAAGTTTTTGTAGCGGGGTACCAAGAGACCCAGTACTTC. Residues: CASSKVFVAGYQETQYF. Full variable domain (outside the CDR3, taken from reference TRBV28 and TRBJ2-5): DVKVTQSSRYLVKRTGEKVFLECVQDMDHENMFWYRQDPGLGLRLIYFSYDVKMKEKGDIPEGYSVSREKKERFSLILESASTNQTSMYLCASSKVFVAGYQETQYFGPGTRLLVL.